This T cell receptor (beta chain) was documented in a study of blood T cell repertoires in COVID-19. Whole-study context: Whether acute or convalescent, the COVID-19 samples came from the United States, Italy and Spain. PBMCs, B-cell-depleted T cells, or T cells provided the cDNA or gDNA that made up the material.

In the authors' methods: Estimation of nucleated cell counts was performed using reference gene primer amplification. Assay: immunoSEQ multiplex PCR; the TCRdb copy retains only in-frame clones and omits some. Clone size and the V and J calls come from that table; the DNA yielded D and trimming. The profile shows 50,000 to 70,000 clones, around 79% of them singletons. The sequenced material came from peripheral blood. The sequence came from a man aged 55 to 70 with acute or convalescent COVID-19.

DNA for the CDR3: TGTGCCAGCAGTTACTCGATTAACTTTAACACCGGGGAGCTGTTTTTT. Its protein product is CASSYSINFNTGELFF. This chain uses TRBV6-5 with TRBJ2-2, with no clear D. V lost 0 bases and J lost 2, with 10 bases in between. Looked up from germline, CDR1 is MNHEY and CDR2 is SVGAGI. The CDR3 loop spans 16 amino acids.